Below, 15 T cell receptor beta chains from the same sample are listed, as sequenced in a study of T-cell reconstitution after alpha-beta-depleted transplantation in children. The TCRbeta library was prepared with unique molecular identifiers. TCRdb analysed the PCR reads with MiXCR anew, one entry per CDR3 protein. Here the sample spans roughly 400,000 distinct CDR3 sequences, approximately 41% being singletons. This material consisted of PBMCs, taken before TCRalphabeta/CD19-depleted stem cell transplant. Receptors were obtained from a girl aged 2-15 years with aplastic anemia, due to receive a stem cell transplant.

The chain combines TRBV5-1 with TRBJ2-3; D ambiguous. Germline V gene lookup returns CDR1 SGHRS and CDR2 YFSETQ. The V end lost 1 base, the J end lost 4 bases, and 4 bases lay between the germline ends. This CDR3 is 12 amino acids long. The CDR3 here is CASSLYPDTQYF. In DNA, the CDR3 is TGCGCCAGCAGCTTGTACCCAGATACGCAGTATTTT.

The rearrangement uses TRBV6-6 and TRBJ2-1; D not resolved. Per the germline V gene, CDR1 is MNHNY and CDR2 is SVGAGI (reference sequence). Trimming removed 4 bases at V and 6 bases at J, with 10 bases between. The length of the CDR3 is 13 residues. CDR3 amino acids: CASSWLSPNEQFF. The CDR3 nucleotides are TGTGCCAGCAGTTGGTTAAGTCCCAATGAGCAGTTCTTC.

In this sample, this clonotype turned up a few times. V usage is TRBV30 and J usage is TRBJ1-2; TRBD1 agrees at 9 bases. This CDR3 contains 12 residues. Germline lookup yields CDR1 GTSNPN and CDR2 SVGIG (reference sequence). Trimming cost V 0 bases and J 8 bases; bases outside gene matches: 1. CDR3 coding DNA: TGTGCCTGGAGTGTTACAGGGGGCGGCTACACCTTC. This codes for CAWSVTGGGYTF.

Ten or more counts support this clonotype. This chain links TRBV5-4 with TRBJ2-7, with 7 bases aligning to TRBD2. The CDR3 loop spans 12 amino acids. V shed 4 bases, J shed 5 bases, and the junction held 3 bases outside the gene matches. Germline CDR1 and CDR2: SGHNT and YYREEE (reference sequence). This chain's CDR3 is CASSLGLDEQYF. CDR3 DNA sequence: TGTGCCAGCAGCCTTGGACTAGACGAGCAGTACTTC.

This sequence joins TRBV15 and TRBJ2-7; no clear D. V was clipped by 0 bases and J by 3 bases, with 12 bases between them. The CDR3 covers 15 residues. The germline gives CDR1 LNHNV, CDR2 YYDKDF (reference sequence). The CDR3 nucleotides read TGTGCCACCAGCAGAGACGACCAGAACCGCTACGAGCAGTACTTC. It codes for CATSRDDQNRYEQYF.

This clonotype came up once. The chain links TRBV12-3 or TRBV12-4 to TRBJ2-3, with 12 bases matching TRBD2. The CDR3 has 19 residues. With V trimmed by 11 bases and J by 6 bases, 24 bases remained unmatched. CDR3 coding DNA: TGTGCCTTCAGTTCCGGGCTAGCGGGAGGGCCGTTTGGACTGGATACGCAGTATTTT. Protein product: CAFSSGLAGGPFGLDTQYF.

V is TRBV14 and J is TRBJ2-1, with 7 nucleotides matching TRBD1. Germline V gene sequence: CDR1 SGHDN, CDR2 FVKESK. V gave up 4 bases and J gave up 8 bases; unmatched junction bases: 8. The CDR3 totals 14 residues. CDR3 sequence (DNA): TGTGCCAGCAGCCGAGGCCTTGACAGGGATGAGCAGTTCTTC. It translates to CASSRGLDRDEQFF.

In this sample, this clonotype turned up many times. As DNA, the CDR3 is TGTGCCAGCAGCCCGGGACAGCTACACACTGAAGCTTTCTTT. Its translation: CASSPGQLHTEAFF. The J gene is TRBJ1-1, the V gene TRBV27; 7 bases align to TRBD1. Trimming cost V 6 bases and J 3 bases; bases outside gene matches: 7. This CDR3 has 14 residues. CDR1 MNHEY and CDR2 SMNVEV come from the germline V gene (reference sequence).

The genes are TRBV11-2 and TRBJ2-2; 11 bases line up with TRBD1. The CDR3 runs to 17 residues. Germline-derived CDR1 and CDR2 are SGHAT and FQNNGV. V lost 5 bases and J lost 4; bases outside the gene matches: 9. CDR3 bases: TGTGCCAGCAGCGCGGACAGGGGGCGTTCGGGCACCGGGGAGCTGTTTTTT. Translation gives CASSADRGRSGTGELFF.

The rearrangement uses TRBV6-2 or TRBV6-3 and TRBJ1-1; D call uncertain. This CDR3 comprises 14 residues. Germline CDR1 and CDR2: MNHEY and SVGEGT. Between the trimmed V and J ends, which lost 2 bases and 6 bases, there was a span of 13 bases. Here the CDR3 DNA reads TGTGCCAGCAGTTACCACGAAGAGGTACCTGAAGCTTTCTTT. Its protein product is CASSYHEEVPEAFF.

This clonotype was recorded a few times. The chain joins TRBV3-1 to TRBJ2-2; unclear D gene. Trimming pared 1 base from V and 4 bases from J, leaving 4 bases between. In germline, CDR1 is LGHDT, CDR2 YNNKEL (reference sequence). The CDR3 spans 13 residues. CDR3 bases: TGTGCCAGCAGCCAAGTACCCACCGGGGAGCTGTTTTTT. This codes for CASSQVPTGELFF.

The chain couples TRBV12-3 or TRBV12-4 to TRBJ2-5; tentatively, D is TRBD2 (6 bases). The V end was cut by 6 bases, the J end by 1 base, with 9 bases between. There are 13 residues in the CDR3. CDR3 sequence (DNA): TGTGCCAGCAGCGGGGGACCCCAAGAGACCCAGTACTTC. Protein product: CASSGGPQETQYF.

This clonotype was found many times. The CDR3 region is CSVTGRNPYEQYF. In DNA form, the CDR3 reads TGCAGCGTTACGGGGCGAAATCCCTACGAGCAGTACTTC. The chain employs TRBV29-1 and TRBJ2-7; D could derive from TRBD1 or TRBD2 (5 bases each). The CDR3 length is 13 residues. Trimming shortened V by 5 bases and J by 2 bases, and 13 bases separated the two germline ends. The V gene's germline CDR1 is SQVTM and CDR2 ANQGSEA.

V is TRBV6-1 and J is TRBJ2-3, with 10 nucleotides matching TRBD2. The CDR3 spans 16 residues. The V and J ends lost 6 bases and 4 bases, in that order; junction bases with no gene match: 10. CDR1 is MNHNS and CDR2 is SASEGT in the germline V gene. CDR3 sequence: CASRQRASGSADTQYF. In nucleotides, the CDR3 is TGTGCCAGCAGACAAAGGGCTAGCGGGAGCGCAGATACGCAGTATTTT.

J is TRBJ2-5 and V is TRBV29-1; TRBD1 is a possible D gene (6 bases). Per germline, CDR1 SQVTM and CDR2 ANQGSEA. CDR3 length equals 13 residues. With 7 bases removed from V and 5 bases from J, the gap between germline ends came to 17 bases. CDR3 amino acids: CSAATGYKETQYF. The CDR3 region has the DNA TGCAGCGCAGCTACAGGGTACAAGGAGACCCAGTACTTC.